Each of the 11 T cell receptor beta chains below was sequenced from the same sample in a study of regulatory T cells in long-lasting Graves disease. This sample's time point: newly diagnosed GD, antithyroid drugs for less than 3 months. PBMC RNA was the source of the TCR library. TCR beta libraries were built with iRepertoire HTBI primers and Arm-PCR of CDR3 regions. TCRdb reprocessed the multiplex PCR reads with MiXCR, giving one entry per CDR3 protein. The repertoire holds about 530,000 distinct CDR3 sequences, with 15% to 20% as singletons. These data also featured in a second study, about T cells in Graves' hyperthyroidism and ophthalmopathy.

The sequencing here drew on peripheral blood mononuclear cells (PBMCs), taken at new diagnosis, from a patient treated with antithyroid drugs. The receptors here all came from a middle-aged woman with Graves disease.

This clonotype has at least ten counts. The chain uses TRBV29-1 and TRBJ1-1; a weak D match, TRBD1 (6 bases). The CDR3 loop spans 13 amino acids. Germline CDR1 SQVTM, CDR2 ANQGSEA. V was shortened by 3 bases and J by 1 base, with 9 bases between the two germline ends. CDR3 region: CSVDVGGNTEAFF. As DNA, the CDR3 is TGCAGCGTTGACGTAGGGGGGAACACTGAAGCTTTCTTT.

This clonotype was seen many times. This chain's CDR3 is CSASRDTYEQYF. The CDR3 DNA follows: TGCAGTGCTAGCAGGGACACCTACGAGCAGTACTTC. The V gene is TRBV20-1, the J gene TRBJ2-7, with D perhaps TRBD1 (6 bases). CDR1 DFQATT and CDR2 SNEGSKA come from the germline V gene (reference sequence). CDR3 size: 12 residues. V dropped 3 bases and J dropped 2 bases, with 8 bases sitting between them.

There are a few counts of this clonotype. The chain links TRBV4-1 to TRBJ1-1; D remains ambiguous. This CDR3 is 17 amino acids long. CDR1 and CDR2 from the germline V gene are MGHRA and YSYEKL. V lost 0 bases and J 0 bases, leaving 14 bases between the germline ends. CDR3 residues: CASSQEKVGQMNTEAFF. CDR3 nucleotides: TGCGCCAGCAGCCAAGAAAAAGTGGGTCAGATGAACACTGAAGCTTTCTTT.

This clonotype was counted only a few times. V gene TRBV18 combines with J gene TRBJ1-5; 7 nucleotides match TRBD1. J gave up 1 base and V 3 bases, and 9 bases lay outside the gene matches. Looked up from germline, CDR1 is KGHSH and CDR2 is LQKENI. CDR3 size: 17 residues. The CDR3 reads CASSPPATGMSNQPQHF. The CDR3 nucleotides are TGTGCCAGCTCACCCCCTGCGACAGGGATGAGCAATCAGCCCCAGCATTTT.

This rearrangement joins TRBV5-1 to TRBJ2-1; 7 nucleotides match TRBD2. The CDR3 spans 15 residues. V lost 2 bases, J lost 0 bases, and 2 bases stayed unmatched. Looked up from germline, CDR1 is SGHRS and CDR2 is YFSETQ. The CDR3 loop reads CASSFWGGSYNEQFF. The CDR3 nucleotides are TGCGCCAGCAGCTTCTGGGGGGGCTCCTACAATGAGCAGTTCTTC.

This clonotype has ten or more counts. CDR3 sequence (DNA): TGTGCCAGCCGAGTTACGTCGGGCACTGAAGCTTTCTTT. This sequence encodes CASRVTSGTEAFF. This chain joins TRBV6-1 and TRBJ1-1; D remains ambiguous. This CDR3 region has 13 residues. CDR1 and CDR2 (germline): MNHNS, SASEGT. Trimming left V 8 bases short and J 4 bases short, with 14 bases between.

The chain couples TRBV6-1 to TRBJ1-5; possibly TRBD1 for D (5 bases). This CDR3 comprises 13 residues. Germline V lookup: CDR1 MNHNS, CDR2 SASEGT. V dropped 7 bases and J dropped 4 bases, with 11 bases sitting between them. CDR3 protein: CASNNGGNQPQHF. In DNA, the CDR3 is TGTGCCAGCAACAACGGGGGGAATCAGCCCCAGCATTTT.

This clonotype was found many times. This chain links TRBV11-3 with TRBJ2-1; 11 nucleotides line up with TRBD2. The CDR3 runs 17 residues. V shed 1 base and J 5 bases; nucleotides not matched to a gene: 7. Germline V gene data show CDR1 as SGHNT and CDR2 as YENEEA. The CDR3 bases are TGTGCCAGCAGCTTAGTCACCCTAGCGGGGGGCGACAATGAGCAGTTCTTC. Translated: CASSLVTLAGGDNEQFF. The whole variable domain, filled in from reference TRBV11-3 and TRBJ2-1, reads EAGVVQSPRYKIIEKKQPVAFWCNPISGHNTLYWYLQNLGQGPELLIRYENEEAVDDSQLPKDRFSAERLKGVDSTLKIQPAELGDSAVYLCASSLVTLAGGDNEQFFGPGTRLTVL.

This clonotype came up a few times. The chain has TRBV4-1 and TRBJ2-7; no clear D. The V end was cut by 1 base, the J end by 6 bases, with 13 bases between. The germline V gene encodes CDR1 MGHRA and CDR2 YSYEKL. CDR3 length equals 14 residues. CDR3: CASSQVQQRGEQYF. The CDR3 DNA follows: TGCGCCAGCAGCCAAGTTCAGCAGCGCGGCGAGCAGTACTTC.

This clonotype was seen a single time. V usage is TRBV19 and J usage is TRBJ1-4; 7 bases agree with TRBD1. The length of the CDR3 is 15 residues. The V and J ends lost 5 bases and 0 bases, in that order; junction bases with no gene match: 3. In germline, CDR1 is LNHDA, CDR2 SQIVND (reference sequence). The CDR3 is CASSGDSSTNEKLFF. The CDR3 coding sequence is TGTGCCAGTAGTGGGGACAGTTCAACTAATGAAAAACTGTTTTTT.

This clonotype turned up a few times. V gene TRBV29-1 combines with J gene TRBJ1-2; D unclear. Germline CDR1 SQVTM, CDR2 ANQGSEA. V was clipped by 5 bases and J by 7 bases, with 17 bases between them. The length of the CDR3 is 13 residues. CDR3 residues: CSVTGRAGRGYTF. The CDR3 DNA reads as TGCAGCGTTACCGGACGGGCCGGACGTGGCTACACCTTC. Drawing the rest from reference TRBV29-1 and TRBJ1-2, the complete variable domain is SAVISQKPSRDICQRGTSLTIQCQVDSQVTMMFWYRQQPGQSLTLIATANQGSEATYESGFVIDKFPISRPNLTFSTLTVSNMSPEDSSIYLCSVTGRAGRGYTFGSGTRLTVV.